Detailed here is one T cell receptor beta chain. This receptor's antigen is unknown. No base quality information exists; no much larger clone differs at one position. The receptor library was made with the immunoSEQ multiplex PCR assay. For the multiplex PCR, a mixture combining 60 forward primers for TCR Vbeta segments and 13 reverse primers for TCR Jbeta segments was used. A multiplex PCR assay on genomic DNA amplified the CDR3 region of rearranged TCR beta genes. Amplified TCR beta libraries were sequenced as 87-base-pair reads on the Illumina HiSeq System. The original pipeline was this. A later analysis counted tens of millions of unique TCR beta chains across the 640 or so repertoires, and some 11 million of these chains were shared by at least two donors. Raw reads were error-corrected and collapsed into unique sequences with a nearest-neighbor algorithm that merged closely related sequences to remove PCR and sequencing errors. V, D and J gene segments were assigned by aligning CDR3 sequences to IMGT reference sequences. For a sequence to be retained, a match of at least six nucleotides to both a V gene segment and a J gene segment was required. Rearrangements were classified as productive when the CDR3 lacked stop codons and remained in frame with V and J, and all other rearrangements were classified as non-productive. Following IMGT convention, CDR3 was defined as the stretch from the second conserved V-encoded cysteine up to the conserved J-encoded phenylalanine. The earlier analysis of 587 of the donors excluded sequences that lacked an unambiguous match to a single V gene segment. In an earlier analysis of almost 600 of the donors, a V segment was called functional when productive rearrangements were above 56.7%, and segregating when the standard deviation between donors exceeded 5%. A statistical classification framework was developed to diagnose cytomegalovirus status using the catalog of TCR beta chain sequences. V and J gene assignment, in a later analysis, came from comparing TCR nucleotide sequences with IMGT/GENE-DB human TR gene sequences. A later analysis assigned CDR3 sequences and most-parsimonious VDJ recombination scenarios with the TCRdist pipeline. In a later analysis, each TCR beta chain was defined by its CDR3 amino acid sequence together with its V-gene family, and reads without a unique V-gene family were excluded. A later analysis removed 500 to 650 highly shared, low-generation-probability nucleotide sequences to deal with suspected cross-contamination and a sequencing artifact. In a later analysis, a clonal expansion index for each public chain was calculated from normalized within-repertoire ranks of inferred template counts. A later analysis computed generation probabilities with a VDJ recombination model fitted to out-of-frame rearrangements, and checked the results against IGoR. In a later analysis, TCR-TCR, TCR-HLA and TCR-CMV co-occurrence was scored with hypergeometric tests, and a repertoire-size bias correction was applied to TCR pairs. To estimate false discovery rates, a later analysis permuted the HLA or CMV assignments 20 times. A later analysis grouped co-occurring TCRs with DBSCAN, adding TCRdist sequence similarity when clustering within HLA-allele-positive subsets. Co-occurrence clustering excluded repertoires with fewer than 30,000 or more than 120,000 public chains, plus five with anomalous nucleotide sharing. TCRdb stores this immuneACCESS table with in-frame sequences only. Part of the clones is absent; in the studies checked, under half of the shortfall reflects unresolved V genes, and no reason is known for the rest. V and J calls and clone size come straight from that table; D and trimming were deduced from the DNA. The sample profile shows about 90,000 clones; approximately 79% of them were found once. The top ten hold roughly 2.5% of the sample.

The cohort consisted of 666 healthy bone marrow donors. All cohort members were sampled while nominally healthy, although unrecorded immune exposures were likely present. The donor was CMV seronegative and was included in the group of 352 seronegative cohort members. Every donor gave a peripheral blood sample, and the peripheral blood mononuclear cells from that sample were used for TCR beta sequencing. The Qiagen DNeasy Blood Extraction Kit was used to extract genomic DNA from the blood cell samples. The data were taken from a study of cytomegalovirus exposure and HLA in healthy donors (dated by TCRdb to the late 2010s). For the wider study: According to an earlier analysis of 587 of the donors, about 170 million T cells yielded approximately 120 million unique TCR beta sequences and approximately 300 Gb of sequence data. All discovery cohort repertoires had been generated on a single sequencing platform. The number of donors typed differed by locus, with about 629-630 for A, B, C, DRB1 and DQB1, roughly 520 for DQA1, 600 to 610 for DPA1, and over 400 for DPB1. In a later genetic analysis, genome-wide SNP genotypes for about 55% of the roughly 700 donors were used, and that subset was treated as a discovery cohort. To predict cytomegalovirus infection status, the study combined high-throughput TCR immunosequencing, statistical association of individual TCRs with disease status, and machine learning. Class I and class II HLA loci were covered by the typing at four-digit resolution. The study was designed to test whether signatures of past pathogen exposure could be identified by cataloging public T cell receptors. An early release that covered roughly 600 HLA-typed donors contained approximately 300 gigabases of sequencing data and about 84 million unique TCR sequences. The genetic ancestry cluster associated with self-reported Caucasian donors included 81% of the roughly 380 genotyped donors. To decide whether each TCR beta V gene segment behaved as functional or pseudogenic, an earlier analysis of some 600 of the donors relied on high-throughput TCR beta sequencing. Besides the first cohort of approximately 710 subjects, a separate validation cohort made up of over 95 different subjects was used. Among about 360 genotyped donors of the cohort, an average of approximately 230,000 unique TCR beta nucleotide sequences were sequenced per donor, roughly 18% of them non-productive. A later analysis re-examined previously published TCR beta repertoires from 500 to 700 donors and added high-resolution HLA genotyping to investigate patterns of TCR occurrence. Rather than using new phenotypic data, the later analysis identified candidate immune exposures from TCR beta sequences and from how often those sequences occurred across donors. Donor age, sex, ethnicity and CMV serostatus were compiled together with the repertoire data. The study used immunosequencing to profile the T cell repertoires of approximately 630 subjects and linked those repertoires to cytomegalovirus serostatus. Because of strong linkage in the cohort, four or five DR-DQ haplotypes were treated as single units for association and clustering.

The paper as a whole reports these results and caveats: A few of the identified cytomegalovirus-associated TCR beta chains were confirmed in vitro to be specific for cytomegalovirus antigens. Broadly in line with IMGT annotations, most TCR beta V segments showed up in productive rearrangements about 90% or about 30% of the time in an earlier analysis of about 500 of the donors. Immune exposure information for the cohort was limited to CMV serostatus. According to the authors, the approach could potentially be generalized to other disease states and immunological phenotypes. Most TCR sequences were observed very rarely across donors, whereas some public TCRs were present in many individuals. Presence/absence analyses assumed roughly uniform sequencing depth across donors, an assumption that may not hold. Because the 87-base-pair reads could not distinguish some IMGT-functional V segments, including TRBV6-2 and TRBV6-3, those segments were excluded. When HLA alleles, especially DR and DQ, strongly co-occurred, attributing TCR associations to individual alleles was difficult. In a later analysis, HLA-associated TCR beta chains were found to be more clonally expanded and to have lower generation probabilities than equally common non-associated chains. V-gene and J-gene trimming of TCR beta chains was associated with a missense DCLRE1C variant in a later genetic analysis, and the association was replicated in an independent cohort. Roughly 17 rarely observed V segments, including chromosome 9 orphons, were excluded from the earlier analysis of a few hundred of the donors because counts were too low. A later analysis found that TCR association rates varied across HLA loci, with DRB1 alleles showing the most associated TCRs and HLA-C alleles the fewest. In the study, approximately 160 TCR beta chains were listed as associated with cytomegalovirus. Correlated functional status among segregating V segments might reflect linkage disequilibrium, but an unknown experimental factor could not be ruled out. A later analysis reported that several top co-occurrence clusters appeared linked to parvovirus B19, influenza, CMV and Epstein-Barr virus. A later analysis associated roughly 17,000 TCR beta sequences with specific HLA alleles at a false discovery rate of 0.05. The cohort was sequenced for TCR beta chains only, and without alpha or paired-chain data the features that could be detected were limited. Because HLA typing was missing for some donors at each locus, association tests included only the typed subset. A further reported finding was that TCR beta sequences accurately predicted the HLA-A and HLA-B alleles for most subjects in the first cohort. A group of highly shared sequence variants was considered likely to be a technical artifact of the sequencing pipeline. In a later genetic analysis, fewer N-insertions in productive TCRs were reported among donors in an Asian-associated ancestry cluster than the roughly 710-donor mean. In both the original and validation cohorts, the classifier was reported to diagnose cytomegalovirus status with high specificity and sensitivity. Most CMV-associated TCR beta chains appeared to be HLA-restricted in a later analysis, and the HLA associations seemed to be driven largely by CMV exposure.

From a lookup of the germline V gene (reference sequence), CDR1 and CDR2 are SGHAT and FQDESV. V lost 3 bases and J lost 8 bases; the stretch between them is 10 bases long. Spanning cysteine to phenylalanine, the CDR3 consists of 13 amino acids. The DNA shown is the 39-base CDR3, in frame from base 1. The sequencing sample was made of PBMCs. The sequence links TRBV11-1 to TRBJ1-4, and possibly TRBD1, on 5 matching bases. This sequence originates from a man aged 30-40 years in good health and CMV-seronegative. The CDR3 in this case is CASSFGQGEKLFF. Here is the DNA: TGTGCCAGCAGCTTTGGGCAGGGCGAAAAACTGTTTTTT.